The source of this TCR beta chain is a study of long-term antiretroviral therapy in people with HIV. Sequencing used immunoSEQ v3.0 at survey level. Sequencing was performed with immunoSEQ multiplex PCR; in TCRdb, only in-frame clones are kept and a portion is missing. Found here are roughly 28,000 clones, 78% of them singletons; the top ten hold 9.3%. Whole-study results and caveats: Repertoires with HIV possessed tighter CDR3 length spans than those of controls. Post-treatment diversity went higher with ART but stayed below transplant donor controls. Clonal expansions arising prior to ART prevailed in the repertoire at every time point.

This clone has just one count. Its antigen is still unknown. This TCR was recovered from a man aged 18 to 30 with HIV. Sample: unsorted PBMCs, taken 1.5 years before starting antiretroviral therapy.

The CDR3 DNA sequence: TGTGCCAGCGGAGGGGCAGATGGTAATGAAAAACTGTTTTTT. This codes for CASGGADGNEKLFF. The J gene is TRBJ1-4, the V gene TRBV2; maybe TRBD1 (5 bases). CDR1 SNHLY and CDR2 FYNNEI come from the germline V gene. Trimming shortened V by 8 bases and J by 4 bases, and 14 bases separated the two germline ends. The CDR3 spans 14 residues.